The T cell receptor (beta chain) under discussion was sequenced for a study of blood T cell repertoires in COVID-19. For the study at large: Sites across the United States, Italy and Spain contributed samples from acute and convalescent COVID-19.

Repertoires were generated with immunoSEQ multiplex PCR, while TCRdb's copy carries only in-frame clones and drops some. The table lists 230,000 or so clones, roughly 80% of them singletons, with about 20% in the top ten. This CDR3 contains 18 residues. Germline CDR1 is MDHEN and CDR2 is SYDVKM. V trimming: 6 bases; J trimming: 3 bases; junction bases outside the gene matches: 16. This clone was observed a single time. Sequences were obtained from peripheral blood. The V and J genes are TRBV28 and TRBJ2-7, with 11 positions matching TRBD2. The clonotype originates from a man aged 25 to 40 with active or convalescent COVID-19. The CDR3 DNA follows: TGTGCCAGCAGCCCCGCTGCACTAGCGGGAGAGGTAGGCTACGAGCAGTACTTC. It codes for CASSPAALAGEVGYEQYF.